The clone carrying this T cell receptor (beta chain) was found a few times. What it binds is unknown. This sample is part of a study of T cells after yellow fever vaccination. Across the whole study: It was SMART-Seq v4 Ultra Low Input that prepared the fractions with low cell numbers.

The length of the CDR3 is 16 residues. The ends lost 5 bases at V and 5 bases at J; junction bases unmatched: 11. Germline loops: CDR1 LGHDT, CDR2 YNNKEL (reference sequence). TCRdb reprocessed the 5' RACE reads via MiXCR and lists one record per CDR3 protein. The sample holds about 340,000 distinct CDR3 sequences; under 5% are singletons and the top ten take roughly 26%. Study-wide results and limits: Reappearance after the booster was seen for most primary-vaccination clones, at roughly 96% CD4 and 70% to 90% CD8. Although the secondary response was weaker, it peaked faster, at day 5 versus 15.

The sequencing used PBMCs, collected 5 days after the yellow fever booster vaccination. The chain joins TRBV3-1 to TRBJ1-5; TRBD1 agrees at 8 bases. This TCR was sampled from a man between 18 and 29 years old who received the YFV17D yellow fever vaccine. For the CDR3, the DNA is TGTGCCAGCAGCGGAGGAGCAGGGGGCGCGGATCAGCCCCAGCATTTT. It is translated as CASSGGAGGADQPQHF.